This T cell receptor (beta chain) was observed in a study of shared clonotypes between healthy human individuals. Study results and limitations: It was only blood that was sampled, and tissue repertoires likely differ. Clonotypes shared by all four donors outscored non-shared clonotypes in generation probability. Large sequencing depth failed to make sorted-subset sequencing complete, rarefaction showed.

Germline CDR1 reads MRHNA; CDR2 reads SNTAGT. V lost 6 bases and J lost 14, with 17 bases in between. CDR3 length: 12 residues. There are a few counts of this clone. The antigen is undetermined. Researchers partitioned CD4+ cells into CD45RA+ naive and CD45RA-negative memory subsets. This table comes from immunoSEQ multiplex PCR, and its TCRdb copy is limited to in-frame clones, with some not included. The table has about 2.4 million clones, 93% seen once. The sample comprised naive CD4+ T cells from PBMCs. The subset: CD45RA+ positively selected. The source is a man younger than 30 in good health. Some clones in this sample may be carry-over from other donors' samples. The chain uses TRBV6-4 and TRBJ1-5, with D maybe TRBD1 (6 bases). In DNA form, the CDR3 reads TGTGCCAGCAGACCAAAGGGGGAAGTAGAGCATTTT. Amino acid sequence: CASRPKGEVEHF.